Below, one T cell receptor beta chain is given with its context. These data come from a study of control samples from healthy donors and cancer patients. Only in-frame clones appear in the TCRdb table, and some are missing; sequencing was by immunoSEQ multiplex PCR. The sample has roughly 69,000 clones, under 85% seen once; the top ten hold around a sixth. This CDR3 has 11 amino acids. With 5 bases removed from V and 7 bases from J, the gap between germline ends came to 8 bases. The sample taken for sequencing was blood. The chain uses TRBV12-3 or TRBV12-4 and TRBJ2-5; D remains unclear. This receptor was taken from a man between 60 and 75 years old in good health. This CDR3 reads CASSPKGTQYF. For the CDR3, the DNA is TGTGCCAGCAGTCCGAAGGGGACCCAGTACTTC.